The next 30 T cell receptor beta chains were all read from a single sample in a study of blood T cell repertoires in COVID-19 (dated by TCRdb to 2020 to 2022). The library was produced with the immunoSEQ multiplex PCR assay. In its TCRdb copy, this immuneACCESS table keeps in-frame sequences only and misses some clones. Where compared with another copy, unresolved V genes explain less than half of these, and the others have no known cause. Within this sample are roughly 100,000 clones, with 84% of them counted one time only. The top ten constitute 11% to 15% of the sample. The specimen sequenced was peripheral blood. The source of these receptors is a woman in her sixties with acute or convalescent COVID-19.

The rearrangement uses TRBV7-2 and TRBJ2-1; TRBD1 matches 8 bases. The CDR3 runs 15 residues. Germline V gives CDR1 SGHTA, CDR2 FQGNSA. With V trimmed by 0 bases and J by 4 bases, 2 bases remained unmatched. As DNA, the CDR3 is TGTGCCAGCAGCTTAGCGGGACAGGTTTACAATGAGCAGTTCTTC. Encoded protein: CASSLAGQVYNEQFF.

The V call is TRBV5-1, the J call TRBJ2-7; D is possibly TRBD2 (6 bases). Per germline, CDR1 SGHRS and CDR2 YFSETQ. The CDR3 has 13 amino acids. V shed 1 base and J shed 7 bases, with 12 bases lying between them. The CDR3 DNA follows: TGCGCCAGCAGCTTGACCCTGGGGAGGGAGCAGTACTTC. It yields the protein CASSLTLGREQYF.

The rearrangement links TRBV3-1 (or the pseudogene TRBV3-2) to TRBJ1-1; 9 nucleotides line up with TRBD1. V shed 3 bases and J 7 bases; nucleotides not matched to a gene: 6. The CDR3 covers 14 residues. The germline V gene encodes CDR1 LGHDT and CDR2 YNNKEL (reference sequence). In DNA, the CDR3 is TGTGCCAGCAGCCAGCGGACAGGGGTGATTGAAGCTTTCTTT. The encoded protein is CASSQRTGVIEAFF.

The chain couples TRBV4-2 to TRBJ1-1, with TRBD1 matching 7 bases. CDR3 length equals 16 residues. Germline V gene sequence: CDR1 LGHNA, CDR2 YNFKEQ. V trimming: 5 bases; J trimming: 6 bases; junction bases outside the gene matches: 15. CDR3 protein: CASSNHLNRGGAEAFF. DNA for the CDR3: TGTGCCAGCAGCAATCACCTTAACAGGGGTGGGGCTGAAGCTTTCTTT.

The CDR3 nucleotides read TGTGCCAGCAGTTTAACCTCCAGCGGCTCCTACGAGCAGTACTTC. It yields the protein CASSLTSSGSYEQYF. The chain is built from TRBV28 and TRBJ2-7; perhaps TRBD2 as D (5 bases). V gave up 2 bases and J gave up 0 bases, with 11 bases separating them. The CDR3 consists of 15 residues. From germline, CDR1 is MDHEN and CDR2 SYDVKM.

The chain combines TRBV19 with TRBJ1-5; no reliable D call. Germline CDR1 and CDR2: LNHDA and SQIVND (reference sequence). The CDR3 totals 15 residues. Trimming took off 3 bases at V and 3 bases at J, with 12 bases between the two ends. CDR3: CASSIHFSYNQPQHF. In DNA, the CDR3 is TGTGCCAGTAGTATTCATTTCAGTTACAATCAGCCCCAGCATTTT.

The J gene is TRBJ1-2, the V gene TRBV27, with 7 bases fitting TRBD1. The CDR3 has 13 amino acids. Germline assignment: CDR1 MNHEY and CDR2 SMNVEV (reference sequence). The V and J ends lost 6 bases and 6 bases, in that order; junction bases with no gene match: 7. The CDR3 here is CASSNTGVHGYTF. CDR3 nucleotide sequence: TGTGCCAGCAGCAATACAGGGGTCCATGGCTACACCTTC.

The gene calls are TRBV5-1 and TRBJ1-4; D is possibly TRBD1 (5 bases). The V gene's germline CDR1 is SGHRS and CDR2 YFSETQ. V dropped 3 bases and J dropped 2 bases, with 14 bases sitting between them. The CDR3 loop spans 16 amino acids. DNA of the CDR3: TGCGCCAGCAGCTATGGGTCAGGGCGGACTAATGAAAAACTGTTTTTT. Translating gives CASSYGSGRTNEKLFF.

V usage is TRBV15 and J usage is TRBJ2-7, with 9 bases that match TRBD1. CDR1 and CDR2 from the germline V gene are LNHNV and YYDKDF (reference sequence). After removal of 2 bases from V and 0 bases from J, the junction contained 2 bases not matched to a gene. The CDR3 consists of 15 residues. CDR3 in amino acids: CATSRTGQGSYEQYF. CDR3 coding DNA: TGTGCCACCAGCAGAACGGGACAGGGCTCCTACGAGCAGTACTTC.

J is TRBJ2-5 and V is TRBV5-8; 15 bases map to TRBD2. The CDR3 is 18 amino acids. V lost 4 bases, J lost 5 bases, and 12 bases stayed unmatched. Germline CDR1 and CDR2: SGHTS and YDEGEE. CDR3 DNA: TGTGCCAGCAGCCCCGGGACTAGCGGGAGGCCAGGGGTGGAGACCCAGTACTTC. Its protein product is CASSPGTSGRPGVETQYF.

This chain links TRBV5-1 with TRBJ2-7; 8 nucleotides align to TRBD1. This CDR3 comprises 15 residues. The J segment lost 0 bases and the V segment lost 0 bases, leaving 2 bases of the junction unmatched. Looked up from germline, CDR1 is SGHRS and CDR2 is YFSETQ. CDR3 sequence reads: CASSLGQGYSYEQYF. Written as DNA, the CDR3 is TGCGCCAGCAGCTTGGGACAGGGGTACTCCTACGAGCAGTACTTC.

The CDR3 is CASSFSGDSEQFF. The CDR3 DNA is TGTGCCAGCAGTTTTAGCGGAGATAGTGAGCAGTTCTTC. This chain connects TRBV12-3 or TRBV12-4 to TRBJ2-1; D may be TRBD2 (6 bases). The CDR3 sequence is 13 residues long. Trimming removed 3 bases at V and 9 bases at J, with 12 bases between.

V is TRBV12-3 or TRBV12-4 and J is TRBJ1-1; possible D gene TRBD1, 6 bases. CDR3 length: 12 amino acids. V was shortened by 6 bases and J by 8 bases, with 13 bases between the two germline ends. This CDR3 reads CASSVRGGEAFF. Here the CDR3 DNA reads TGTGCCAGCAGCGTTAGGGGGGGCGAAGCTTTCTTT.

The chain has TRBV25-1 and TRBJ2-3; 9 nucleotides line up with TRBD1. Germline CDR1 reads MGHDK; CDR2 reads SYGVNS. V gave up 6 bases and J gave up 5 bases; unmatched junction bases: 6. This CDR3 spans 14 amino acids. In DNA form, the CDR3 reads TGTGCCAGCAGCTACAGGGGGCGGGGAGATACGCAGTATTTT. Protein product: CASSYRGRGDTQYF. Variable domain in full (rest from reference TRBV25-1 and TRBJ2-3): EADIYQTPRYLVIGTGKKITLECSQTMGHDKMYWYQQDPGMELHLIHYSYGVNSTEKGDLSSESTVSRIRTEHFPLTLESARPSHTSQYLCASSYRGRGDTQYFGPGTRLTVL.

The CDR3 nucleotides read TGTGCCAGCAGTGGGACAGGGGCATTTACTGAAAAACTGTTTTTT. As protein: CASSGTGAFTEKLFF. V usage is TRBV2 and J usage is TRBJ1-4, with 9 bases that match TRBD1. J gave up 7 bases and V 4 bases, and 7 bases lay outside the gene matches. The length of the CDR3 is 15 residues. CDR1 and CDR2 from the germline V gene are SNHLY and FYNNEI.

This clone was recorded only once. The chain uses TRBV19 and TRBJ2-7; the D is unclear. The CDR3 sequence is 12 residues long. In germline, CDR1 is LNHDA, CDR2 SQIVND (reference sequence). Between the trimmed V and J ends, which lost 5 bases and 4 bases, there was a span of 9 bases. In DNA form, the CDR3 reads TGTGCCAGTAGTTCCACAGAGTACGAGCAGTACTTC. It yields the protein CASSSTEYEQYF. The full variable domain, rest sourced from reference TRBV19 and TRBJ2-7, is DGGITQSPKYLFRKEGQNVTLSCEQNLNHDAMYWYRQDPGQGLRLIYYSQIVNDFQKGDIAEGYSVSREKKESFPLTVTSAQKNPTAFYLCASSSTEYEQYFGPGTRLTVT.

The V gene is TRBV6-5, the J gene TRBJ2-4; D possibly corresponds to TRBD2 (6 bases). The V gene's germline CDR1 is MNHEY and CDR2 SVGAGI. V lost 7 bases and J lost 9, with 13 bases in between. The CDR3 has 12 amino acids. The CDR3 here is CASKTAEGIQYF. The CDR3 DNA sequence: TGTGCCAGCAAGACGGCGGAGGGCATTCAGTACTTC.

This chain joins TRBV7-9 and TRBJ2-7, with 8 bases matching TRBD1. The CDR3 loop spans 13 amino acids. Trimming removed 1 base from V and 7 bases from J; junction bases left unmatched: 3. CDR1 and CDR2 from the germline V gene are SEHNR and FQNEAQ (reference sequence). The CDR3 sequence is CASSLVDRGEQYF. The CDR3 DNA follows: TGTGCCAGCAGCTTAGTCGACAGGGGAGAGCAGTACTTC. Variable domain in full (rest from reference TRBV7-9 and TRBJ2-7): DTGVSQNPRHKITKRGQNVTFRCDPISEHNRLYWYRQTLGQGPEFLTYFQNEAQLEKSRLLSDRFSAERPKGSFSTLEIQRTEQGDSAMYLCASSLVDRGEQYFGPGTRLTVT.

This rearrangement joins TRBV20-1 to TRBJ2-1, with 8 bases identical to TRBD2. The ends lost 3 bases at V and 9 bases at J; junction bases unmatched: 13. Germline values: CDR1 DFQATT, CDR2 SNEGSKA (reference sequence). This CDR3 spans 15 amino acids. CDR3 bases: TGCAGTGCTAGTCACCAGCGGGTCGGGAGGGGTGAGCAGTTCTTC. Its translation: CSASHQRVGRGEQFF.

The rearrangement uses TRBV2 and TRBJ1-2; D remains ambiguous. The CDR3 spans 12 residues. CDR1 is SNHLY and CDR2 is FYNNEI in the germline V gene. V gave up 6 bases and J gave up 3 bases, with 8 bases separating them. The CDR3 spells CASSPSDYGYTF. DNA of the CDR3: TGTGCCAGCAGCCCCAGCGACTATGGCTACACCTTC.

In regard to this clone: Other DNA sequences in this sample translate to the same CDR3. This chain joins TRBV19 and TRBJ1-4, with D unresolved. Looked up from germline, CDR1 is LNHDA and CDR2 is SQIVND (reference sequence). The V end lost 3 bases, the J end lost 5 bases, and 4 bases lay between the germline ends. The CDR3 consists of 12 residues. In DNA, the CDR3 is TGTGCCAGTAGTATTCAGAATGAAAAACTGTTTTTT. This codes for CASSIQNEKLFF.

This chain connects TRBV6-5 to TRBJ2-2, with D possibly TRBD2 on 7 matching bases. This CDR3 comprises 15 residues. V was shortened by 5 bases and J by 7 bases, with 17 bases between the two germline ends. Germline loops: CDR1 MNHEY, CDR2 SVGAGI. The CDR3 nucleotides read TGTGCCAGCAGTCAGACGGGGGGCGCGGGCGGGGAGCTGTTTTTT. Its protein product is CASSQTGGAGGELFF.

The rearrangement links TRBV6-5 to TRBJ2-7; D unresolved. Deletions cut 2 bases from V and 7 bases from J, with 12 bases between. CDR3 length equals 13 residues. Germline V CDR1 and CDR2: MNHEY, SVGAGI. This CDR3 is CASSYPPMREQYF. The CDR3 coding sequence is TGTGCCAGCAGTTACCCGCCTATGAGGGAGCAGTACTTC.

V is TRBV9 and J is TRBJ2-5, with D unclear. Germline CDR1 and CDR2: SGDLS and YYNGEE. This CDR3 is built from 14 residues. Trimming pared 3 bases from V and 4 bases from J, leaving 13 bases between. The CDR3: CASSASQAIETQYF. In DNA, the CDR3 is TGTGCCAGCAGCGCCTCTCAGGCGATAGAGACCCAGTACTTC.

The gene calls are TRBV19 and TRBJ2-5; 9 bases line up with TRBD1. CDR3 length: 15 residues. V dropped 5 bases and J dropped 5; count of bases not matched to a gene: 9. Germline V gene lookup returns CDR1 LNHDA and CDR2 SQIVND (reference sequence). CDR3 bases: TGTGCCAGTAGTCCCAACAGGGGGCGGGGGGAGACCCAGTACTTC. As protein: CASSPNRGRGETQYF.

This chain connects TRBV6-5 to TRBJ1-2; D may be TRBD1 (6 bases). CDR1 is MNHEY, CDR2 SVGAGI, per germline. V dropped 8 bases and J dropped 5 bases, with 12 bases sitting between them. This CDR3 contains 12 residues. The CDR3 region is CASVARGYGYTF. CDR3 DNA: TGTGCCAGCGTCGCCAGGGGATATGGCTACACCTTC.

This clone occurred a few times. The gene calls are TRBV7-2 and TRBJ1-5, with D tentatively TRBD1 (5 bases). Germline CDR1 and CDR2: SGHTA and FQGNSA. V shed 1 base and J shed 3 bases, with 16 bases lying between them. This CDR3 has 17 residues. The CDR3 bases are TGTGCCAGCAGCTTAGGAGCAGCAGGGTACTTCAATCAGCCCCAGCATTTT. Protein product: CASSLGAAGYFNQPQHF.

In DNA, the CDR3 is TGTGCCAGCAGCCAACTAGCAAGTGAGACCCAGTACTTC. Its translation: CASSQLASETQYF. The rearrangement links TRBV5-5 to TRBJ2-5; a possible D gene is TRBD2 (6 bases). The V gene's germline CDR1 is SGHKS and CDR2 YYEKEE (reference sequence). Trimming stripped 4 bases from V and 5 bases from J, with 12 bases between. This CDR3 spans 13 amino acids.

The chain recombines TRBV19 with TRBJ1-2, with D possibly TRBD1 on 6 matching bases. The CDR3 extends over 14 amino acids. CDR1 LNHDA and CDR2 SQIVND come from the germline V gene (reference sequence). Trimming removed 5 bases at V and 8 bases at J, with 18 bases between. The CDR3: CASSVGTSGPGYTF. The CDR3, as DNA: TGTGCCAGTAGTGTGGGGACATCGGGGCCCGGCTACACCTTC.

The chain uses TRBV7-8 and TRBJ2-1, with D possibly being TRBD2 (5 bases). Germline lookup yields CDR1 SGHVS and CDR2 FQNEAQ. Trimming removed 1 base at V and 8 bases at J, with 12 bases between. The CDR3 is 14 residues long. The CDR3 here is CASSLGTSFDEQFF. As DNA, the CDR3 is TGTGCCAGCAGCTTAGGTACTAGTTTCGATGAGCAGTTCTTC.